The TCR beta chain described here comes from a study of shared clonotypes between healthy human individuals (dated by TCRdb to the early 2020s). A note on the overall study: A couple of women and three men aged 18 to 49 years were included in the cohort. For each donor, CD4 naive and CD4 memory were each given three plates, CD8 naive was given two plates, and CD8 memory was given one plate. To estimate repertoire size and how much clonotypes are shared between individuals, the study performed deep sequencing of blood TCR repertoires from roughly five healthy adults. To increase sequencing depth and limit assay-specific biases, different laboratories used diverse techniques to prepare libraries and sequence TCR repertoires. Between about 0.9 and 8.9 billion PBMCs per donor were obtained by leukapheresis. What the authors observed across the whole study: Based on pairwise subsampling, the degree of clonotype sharing among donors was expected to be affected by sequencing depth. Sampling was limited to blood, and TCR repertoires in tissue likely differ from TCR repertoires in blood. Incomplete sequencing was indicated by rarefaction of sorted-subset datasets, despite the large sequencing depth. Naive subsets generally had larger estimated clonotype richness than memory subsets. Because the study included a small number of donors, the genetic and exposure-history diversity represented was limited. Roughly 5% of naive CD4, 3% to 4% of naive CD8, roughly 2.4% of memory CD4, and 0.4% of memory CD8 clonotypes were shared across a few donors. Higher generation probabilities were observed for clonotypes shared by all four sorted-subset donors than for non-shared clonotypes.

This clone was observed a single time. Its antigen is unknown. Base qualities are not provided; no much larger clone lies one nucleotide away. V drops 7 bases and J drops 8 bases, leaving 14 bases in between. The CDR3 sequence holds 12 residues, the cysteine and phenylalanine included. The DNA shown is the 36-base CDR3, in frame from base 1. From the germline V gene, CDR1 is MNHNS and CDR2 is SASEGT. Using the deep immunoSEQ assay, TCR CDR3 regions were amplified from genomic DNA by multiplex PCR. Genomic DNA extracted from each cell subset was distributed evenly over all wells of several immunoSEQ 96-well plates, and each plate served as one replicate. For sorted subsets, 200 to 250 ng of genomic DNA, equivalent to 25,000 to 35,000 T cell genomes, went into each replicate PCR. The purified libraries were quantified using a Qubit 3.0 fluorometer, sized with a Bioanalyzer 2100, and then quantified again using the KAPA Library Quantification kit. A separate single-read 150-cycle Illumina NextSeq 550 flow cell was used to sequence each immunoSEQ 96-well plate. The authors' pipeline ran thus. Because the immunoSEQ output included only junctional sequences and no quality scores, the filtering could not be the same as the filtering used for full-length reads. To assign V/J genes and CDR3, sequences were annotated against IMGT germline references using PyIR, a Python wrapper for IgBLAST v1.9. Reads were removed for weak V/J assignments (E-value above 1e-6), missing CDR3, stop codons, out-of-frame junctions, or ambiguous translated residues. A V3J clonotype was defined by an identical inferred V gene, J gene, and CDR3 amino acid sequence. Percentage overlap between repertoires was computed as shared unique clonotypes divided by the size of the smaller repertoire. Repertoire richness was assessed with RTK rarefaction, the Chao1 estimator, and Recon v2.1 estimates of unobserved clonotypes. For all TCRbeta clonotypes obtained by the gDNA method from several donors, generation probabilities were computed with OLGA. This immuneACCESS table, as held by TCRdb, lists in-frame sequences with V and J called but not all clones. Of the missing ones, under half trace to an unresolved V gene in checked studies; the others have no known cause. The V and J calls and clone size are taken from that table; D and trimming were inferred from the DNA. For this sample the table gives under 2.5 million clones, of which just under 95% were detected only once. Of the sample, 0.3% to 0.4% is held by the ten largest clones.

Donors were healthy HIV-negative adults with no recently reported acute infections or vaccinations. Every donor was a Caucasian adult residing in Nashville, Tennessee, USA. CD4+ T cells were enriched by magnetic negative selection; naive cells were then positively selected on CD45RA, and the negative fraction formed the memory subset. After blood collection by leukapheresis, PBMCs were isolated using Ficoll-Histopaque density gradient centrifugation and then cryopreserved in the vapor phase of liquid nitrogen. Analytical flow cytometry was used to check the purity and quantity of each magnetically sorted T cell population. Genomic DNA was isolated from every sorted fraction and measured by UV absorbance on a Nanodrop 2000c.

Recombination joined TRBV6-1 with TRBJ1-2; TRBD1 might be the D gene, on 6 matching bases. Sequenced material: naive CD4+ T cells from PBMCs. The cell subset or site label, as the study defines it: CD45RA+ positively selected. The sequence came from a man younger than 35 in good health. Some clones in this sample may be carry-over from other donors' samples. The DNA reads TGTGCCAGCACCCGGACAGCACGAGGCTACACCTTC. Translated, it gives CASTRTARGYTF.